This T cell receptor beta chain is from a study of blood T cell repertoires in COVID-19. At the level of the study: Sites across the United States, Italy and Spain contributed samples from acute and convalescent COVID-19.

The CDR3 runs 15 residues. V lost 3 bases, J lost 4 bases, and 3 bases stayed unmatched. The germline V gene has CDR1 MDHEN and CDR2 SYDVKM. Only in-frame clones appear in the TCRdb table, and some are missing; sequencing was by immunoSEQ multiplex PCR. In the table there are some 120,000 clones, 85% to 90% of which are singletons. Sequencing was carried out using peripheral blood. This clonotype was sampled from a man aged 65 to 79 with active or convalescent COVID-19. The chain is built from TRBV28 and TRBJ2-3; 11 bases line up with TRBD1. CDR3 loop: CASSLGGQGADTQYF. DNA for the CDR3: TGTGCCAGCAGTTTGGGGGGACAGGGGGCAGATACGCAGTATTTT.